The present TCR beta chain was sequenced within a study of cytomegalovirus exposure and HLA in healthy donors. The CDR3 loop spans 13 amino acids. J gave up 3 bases and V 8 bases, and 3 bases lay outside the gene matches. Germline CDR1 reads MNHEY; CDR2 reads SVGAGI. Assay: immunoSEQ multiplex PCR; the TCRdb copy retains only in-frame clones and omits some. The data hold 55,000 to 65,000 clones, with roughly nine tenths observed a single time. The V gene is TRBV6-5, the J gene TRBJ2-2; 7 nucleotides match TRBD2. The receptor was derived from a man aged 18 to 29 in good health and CMV-seronegative. The sample was PBMCs. The CDR3 nucleotides read TGTGCCAGCGGGAGGGCGGACACCGGGGAGCTGTTTTTT. Amino acid sequence: CASGRADTGELFF.